A single sample gave rise to the 24 T cell receptor beta chains below, sequenced in a study of cytomegalovirus exposure and HLA in healthy donors. Amplification used 60 Vbeta primers and 13 Jbeta primers. Sequenced by immunoSEQ multiplex PCR; TCRdb stores in-frame clones only, minus some. The table shows 90,000 or so clones, with roughly 73% occurring only once. Input material: PBMCs. The origin of the receptors is a boy younger than 18 in good health and CMV-seronegative.

The J gene is TRBJ2-1, the V gene TRBV2; TRBD2 is a possible D gene (5 bases). The germline gives CDR1 SNHLY, CDR2 FYNNEI. This CDR3 contains 12 residues. V was trimmed by 5 bases and J by 7 bases, leaving 9 bases between them. CDR3 in amino acids: CASSSSGNEQFF. The DNA of the CDR3 is TGTGCCAGCAGTTCCTCGGGAAATGAGCAGTTCTTC.

The chain employs TRBV6-1 and TRBJ2-7; 9 positions match TRBD1. This CDR3 is 13 amino acids long. CDR1 and CDR2 from the germline V gene are MNHNS and SASEGT. The ends lost 8 bases at V and 6 bases at J; junction bases unmatched: 8. CDR3 amino acids: CASGGTGNGEQYF. In DNA, the CDR3 is TGTGCCAGCGGAGGGACAGGGAACGGCGAGCAGTACTTC.

This clone was seen only once. This chain joins TRBV9 and TRBJ2-1; 8 nucleotides agree with TRBD2. Trimming cost V 0 bases and J 7 bases; bases outside gene matches: 6. In germline, CDR1 is SGDLS, CDR2 YYNGEE. The CDR3 spans 15 residues. CDR3 coding DNA: TGTGCCAGCAGCGTAGTTGTAGCGGGGAGAAATGAGCAGTTCTTC. Translation: CASSVVVAGRNEQFF.

This chain links TRBV4-1 with TRBJ1-6, with a weak D call TRBD1 (6 bases). V lost 0 bases to trimming and J lost 0 bases, with 12 bases between them. Germline V CDR1 and CDR2: MGHRA, YSYEKL. This CDR3 spans 18 amino acids. The CDR3 loop reads CASSQDSDRSSYNSPLHF. The CDR3 DNA sequence: TGCGCCAGCAGCCAAGACTCAGACAGGAGCTCCTATAATTCACCCCTCCACTTT.

V is TRBV19 and J is TRBJ1-1; 8 nucleotides agree with TRBD1. The CDR3 runs to 13 residues. Germline V CDR1 and CDR2: LNHDA, SQIVND (reference sequence). Trimming cost V 4 bases and J 5 bases; bases outside gene matches: 3. The CDR3 is CASSTDRDTEAFF. The CDR3 nucleotides are TGTGCCAGTAGTACGGACAGGGATACTGAAGCTTTCTTT.

The rearrangement links TRBV29-1 to TRBJ2-7; no reliable D call. With 7 bases removed from V and 2 bases from J, the gap between germline ends came to 18 bases. The CDR3 spans 14 residues. In germline, CDR1 is SQVTM, CDR2 ANQGSEA. The CDR3 region is CSAGDRGGAYEQYF. The CDR3 DNA reads as TGCAGCGCCGGAGATCGTGGCGGAGCCTACGAGCAGTACTTC.

The V and J genes are TRBV27 and TRBJ1-2; D might be TRBD1 (6 bases). The CDR3 contains 14 residues. The V gene's germline CDR1 is MNHEY and CDR2 SMNVEV (reference sequence). Trimming left V 4 bases short and J 3 bases short, with 12 bases between. CDR3 nucleotide sequence: TGTGCCAGCAGTTCCCTCCGACAGGACTATGGCTACACCTTC. Translation gives CASSSLRQDYGYTF.

This clone was seen a handful of times. The chain links TRBV4-1 to TRBJ1-5; D is possibly TRBD1 (5 bases). CDR1 MGHRA and CDR2 YSYEKL come from the germline V gene. Trimming removed 1 base from V and 6 bases from J, with 13 bases in between. This CDR3 has 15 amino acids. CDR3 nucleotides: TGCGCCAGCAGCCAAGGACCGCTGGGGGGTCAGCCCCAGCATTTT. This sequence encodes CASSQGPLGGQPQHF.

This clone has only a few counts. The gene calls are TRBV27 and TRBJ2-7; TRBD2 aligns across 8 bases. There are 14 residues in the CDR3. Trimming removed 5 bases from V and 2 bases from J; junction bases left unmatched: 5. Germline CDR1 is MNHEY and CDR2 is SMNVEV (reference sequence). The CDR3 coding sequence is TGTGCCAGCAGTCAGCGGGAGTCGCCCTACGAGCAGTACTTC. It encodes CASSQRESPYEQYF.

This clone has only one observation. V gene TRBV28 combines with J gene TRBJ2-7; D possibly corresponds to TRBD1 (5 bases). Germline lookup yields CDR1 MDHEN and CDR2 SYDVKM. The CDR3 loop spans 13 amino acids. Trimming removed 4 bases at V and 2 bases at J, with 9 bases between. DNA for the CDR3: TGTGCCAGCAGTTCCACAGGAGCCTACGAGCAGTACTTC. It specifies CASSSTGAYEQYF.

This clone occurred a few times. The chain combines TRBV6-1 with TRBJ1-2, with 7 bases that match TRBD1. The CDR3 covers 15 residues. With V trimmed by 6 bases and J by 1 base, 8 bases remained unmatched. The germline CDR1 and CDR2 sequences are MNHNS and SASEGT. CDR3 sequence reads: CASRDWTGLNYGYTF. The CDR3 bases are TGTGCCAGCAGGGATTGGACAGGTCTTAACTATGGCTACACCTTC.

The rearrangement links TRBV28 to TRBJ1-1; no clear D gene. The germline V and J ends were trimmed by 5 bases and 10 bases, with 11 bases remaining between them. This CDR3 has 11 residues. Per the germline V gene, CDR1 is MDHEN and CDR2 is SYDVKM. This CDR3 reads CASSMGRGAFF. DNA of the CDR3: TGTGCCAGCAGTATGGGGAGAGGAGCTTTCTTT.

The chain couples TRBV19 to TRBJ2-5; D might be TRBD1 (6 bases). This CDR3 region has 12 residues. Germline V gives CDR1 LNHDA, CDR2 SQIVND (reference sequence). V lost 11 bases and J lost 5, with 15 bases in between. CDR3 in amino acids: CASSDRGETQYF. The CDR3 DNA reads as TGTGCCTCTTCGGATAGGGGGGAGACCCAGTACTTC.

The chain recombines TRBV7-2 with TRBJ1-1; D remains unclear. The CDR3 is 11 amino acids. Germline V CDR1 and CDR2: SGHTA, FQGNSA. Trimming pared 5 bases from V and 8 bases from J, leaving 9 bases between. This CDR3 is CASSPSREAFF. CDR3 in DNA: TGTGCCAGCAGCCCGTCTCGGGAAGCTTTCTTT.

V usage is TRBV6-1 and J usage is TRBJ2-7; 7 nucleotides align to TRBD1. The length of the CDR3 is 12 residues. Germline assignment: CDR1 MNHNS and CDR2 SASEGT. V lost 4 bases to trimming and J lost 9 bases; unmatched junction nucleotides: 6. The CDR3 loop is CASSARQGRQYF. CDR3 sequence (DNA): TGTGCCAGCAGTGCCAGACAGGGTAGGCAGTACTTC.

The chain employs TRBV6-4 and TRBJ2-1, with TRBD2 matching 12 bases. The ends lost 7 bases at V and 7 bases at J; junction bases unmatched: 5. There are 14 residues in the CDR3. Looked up from germline, CDR1 is MRHNA and CDR2 is SNTAGT. CDR3 residues: CASILAGGRNEQFF. The CDR3 nucleotides are TGTGCCAGCATTCTAGCGGGGGGGCGAAATGAGCAGTTCTTC.

The chain carries TRBV7-2 and TRBJ2-7; 8 bases line up with TRBD2. V lost 2 bases to trimming and J lost 2 bases; unmatched junction nucleotides: 8. Germline CDR1 is SGHTA and CDR2 is FQGNSA. The CDR3 is 16 residues long. The CDR3 here is CASSLNEVAGTYEQYF. The CDR3 DNA follows: TGTGCCAGCAGCTTAAATGAAGTAGCGGGAACCTACGAGCAGTACTTC.

This clone was picked up a small number of times. The chain carries TRBV4-1 and TRBJ1-3; D possibly corresponds to TRBD1 (6 bases). This CDR3 is built from 16 residues. V lost 6 bases, J lost 8 bases, and 23 bases lay in between. CDR1 and CDR2 (germline): MGHRA, YSYEKL. The chain's CDR3 is CASSRMTGPTDDTIYF. CDR3 nucleotide sequence: TGCGCCAGCAGTCGAATGACAGGCCCCACGGACGACACCATATATTTT.

The chain couples TRBV7-8 to TRBJ2-7, with 8 nucleotides matching TRBD2. The V and J ends lost 1 base and 6 bases, in that order; junction bases with no gene match: 5. Germline V CDR1 and CDR2: SGHVS, FQNEAQ. The CDR3 is 14 amino acids. CDR3 in DNA: TGTGCCAGCAGCTTAGAGGGGACTAGGCGCGAGCAGTACTTC. Translated, it gives CASSLEGTRREQYF.

This chain uses TRBV14 with TRBJ1-1, with a tentative D call TRBD1 (6 bases). Trimming left V 3 bases short and J 5 bases short, with 13 bases between. This CDR3 contains 14 residues. The germline CDR1 and CDR2 sequences are SGHDN and FVKESK. The CDR3 DNA sequence: TGTGCCAGCAGCCACACAGGGACATGGACTGAAGCTTTCTTT. It encodes CASSHTGTWTEAFF.

The genes are TRBV6-5 and TRBJ2-5; tentative D call: TRBD1 (7 bases). Germline assignment: CDR1 MNHEY and CDR2 SVGAGI. The CDR3 is 16 residues long. V was trimmed by 4 bases and J by 5 bases, leaving 20 bases between them. CDR3 residues: CASSSPGQLAGETQYF. CDR3 bases: TGTGCCAGCAGTTCTCCGGGACAGCTTGCGGGGGAGACCCAGTACTTC.

This chain joins TRBV30 and TRBJ1-5; D unclear. V was pared by 3 bases and J by 0 bases, with 15 bases between. The CDR3 runs to 16 residues. Germline V gene lookup returns CDR1 GTSNPN and CDR2 SVGIG (reference sequence). The CDR3 protein is CAWRAGQVHSNQPQHF. DNA of the CDR3: TGTGCCTGGAGGGCCGGCCAGGTCCATAGCAATCAGCCCCAGCATTTT.

This chain links TRBV25-1 with TRBJ2-1; 8 bases are a match to TRBD1. This CDR3 contains 12 residues. CDR1 MGHDK and CDR2 SYGVNS come from the germline V gene. J was trimmed by 6 bases and V by 6 bases; bases with no gene match: 1. The DNA for the CDR3 is TGTGCCAGCAGCGGGACAGGCAATGAGCAGTTCTTC. Its translation is CASSGTGNEQFF.

This clone was observed once. The rearrangement uses TRBV4-1 and TRBJ2-5, with D possibly TRBD2 on 5 matching bases. Germline CDR1 reads MGHRA; CDR2 reads YSYEKL. V was pared by 6 bases and J by 2 bases, with 13 bases between. The CDR3 length is 14 residues. The CDR3 region has the DNA TGCGCCAGCAGAAGCGGTGGGTTACAAGAGACCCAGTACTTC. Translated, it gives CASRSGGLQETQYF.